This TCR beta chain was found in a study of blood T cell repertoires in COVID-19. Study details: Acute and convalescent COVID-19 samples came from the United States, Italy and Spain.

Authors' data handling: From reference gene primer amplification, estimates of nucleated cell counts were derived. Repertoires were generated with immunoSEQ multiplex PCR, while TCRdb's copy carries only in-frame clones and drops some. The D gene and trimming were derived from the DNA, and the V and J assignments and clone size from that table. Of over 300,000 clones listed, roughly 90% are singletons. The germline V gene encodes CDR1 SGHTA and CDR2 FQGNSA. The junction had 5 bases not matched to a gene; V was cut back by 1 base and J by 7 bases. The CDR3 contains 15 residues. Participant age was roughly 18 to 90 years, and participants resided in fewer than 30 US areas.

The TCR comes from a woman aged 25 to 39 with acute COVID-19. The V and J genes are TRBV7-2 and TRBJ1-2, with 11 bases aligning to TRBD1. Sequenced sample: PBMCs or T cells enriched from blood (not recorded which). The chain's CDR3 is CASSLVWDRGGGYTF. CDR3 sequence (DNA): TGTGCCAGCAGCTTAGTATGGGACAGGGGGGGTGGCTACACCTTC.